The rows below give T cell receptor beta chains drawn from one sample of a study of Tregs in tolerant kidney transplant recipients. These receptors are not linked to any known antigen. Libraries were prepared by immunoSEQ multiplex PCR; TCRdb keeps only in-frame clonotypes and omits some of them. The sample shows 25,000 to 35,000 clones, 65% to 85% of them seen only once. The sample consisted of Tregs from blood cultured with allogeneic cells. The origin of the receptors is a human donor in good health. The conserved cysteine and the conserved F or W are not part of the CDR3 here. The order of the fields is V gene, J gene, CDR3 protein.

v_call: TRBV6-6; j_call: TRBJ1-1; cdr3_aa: ASSQQGVTEAF
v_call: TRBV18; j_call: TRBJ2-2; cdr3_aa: ASSPNIAGRTGELF
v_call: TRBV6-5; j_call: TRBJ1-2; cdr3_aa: ASSYSQGYGYT
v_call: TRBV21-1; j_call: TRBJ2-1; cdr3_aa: ASSNQKGGTSGQNEQF
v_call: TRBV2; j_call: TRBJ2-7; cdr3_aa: ASRIYEQY
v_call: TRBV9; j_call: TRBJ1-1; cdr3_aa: ASIPAGNTEAF
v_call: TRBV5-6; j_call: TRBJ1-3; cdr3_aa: ASSFGTGGDTIY
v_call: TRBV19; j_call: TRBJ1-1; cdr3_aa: ASTPLWGGTEAF
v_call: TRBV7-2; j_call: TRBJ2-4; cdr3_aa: ASSSPGASGQGAKNIQY
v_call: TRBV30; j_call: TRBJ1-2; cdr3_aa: AWSLLWTGQVGYT
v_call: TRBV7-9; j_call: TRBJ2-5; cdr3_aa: ASSLGGLTGETQY
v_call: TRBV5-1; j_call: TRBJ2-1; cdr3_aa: ASSLGLYNEQF
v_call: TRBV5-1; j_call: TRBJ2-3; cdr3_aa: ASSFRTSNGGTQY
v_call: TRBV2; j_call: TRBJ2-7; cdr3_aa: ASRTRSYEQY
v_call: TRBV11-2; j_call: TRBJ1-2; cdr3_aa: ASSLAFEGRGYT
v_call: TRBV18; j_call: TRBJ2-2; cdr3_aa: ASSLDRTGELF
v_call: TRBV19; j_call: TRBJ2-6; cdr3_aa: ASSRTSGANVLT
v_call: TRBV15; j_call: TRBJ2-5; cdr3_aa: ATSMGAQETQY
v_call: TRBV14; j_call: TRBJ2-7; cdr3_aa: ASSRLAGDYEQY
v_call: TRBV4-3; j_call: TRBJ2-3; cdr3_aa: ASSQATPDTQY
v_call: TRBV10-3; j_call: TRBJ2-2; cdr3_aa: AIGGTWGTGELF
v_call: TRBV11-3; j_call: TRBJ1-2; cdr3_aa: ASSLGSGGGYT
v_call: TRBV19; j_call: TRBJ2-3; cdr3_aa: ASSPSAPADTQY
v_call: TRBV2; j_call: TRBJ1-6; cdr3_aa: ASSPAQGAYSPLH
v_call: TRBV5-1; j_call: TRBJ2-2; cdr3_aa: ASSLSRAVTGELF
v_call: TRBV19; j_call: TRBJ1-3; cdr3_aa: ASSISGGFGGNTIY
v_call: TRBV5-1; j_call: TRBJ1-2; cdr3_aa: ASSLAGAQGSNYGYT
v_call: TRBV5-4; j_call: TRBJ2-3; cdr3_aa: ASSFRTQTDTQY
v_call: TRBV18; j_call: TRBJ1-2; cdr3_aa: ASSPGDMRGYGYT
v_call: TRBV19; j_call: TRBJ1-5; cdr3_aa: ASSMGGAQVSNQPQH
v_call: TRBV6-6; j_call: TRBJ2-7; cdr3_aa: ASSSTAGTVTYEQY
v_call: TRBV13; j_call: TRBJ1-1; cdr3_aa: ASSSVGGAPGAF
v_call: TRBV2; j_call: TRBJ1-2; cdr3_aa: ASRWMGDYGYT
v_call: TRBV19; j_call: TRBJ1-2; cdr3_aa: ASSNPGLYTYT
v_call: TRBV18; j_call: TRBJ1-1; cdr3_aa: ASSPTIKNTEAF
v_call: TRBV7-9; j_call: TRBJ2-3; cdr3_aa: ASSSVAGGGPDTQY
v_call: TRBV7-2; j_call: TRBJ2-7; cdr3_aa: ASSLAPGLAGEQY
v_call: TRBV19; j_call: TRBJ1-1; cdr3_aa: ASSPRQGGTEAF
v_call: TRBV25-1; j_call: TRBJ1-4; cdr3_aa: ASSLRGGNEKLF
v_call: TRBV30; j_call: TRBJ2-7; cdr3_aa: AWSVGGVAY
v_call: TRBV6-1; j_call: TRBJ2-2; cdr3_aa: ASTHWTLNTGELF
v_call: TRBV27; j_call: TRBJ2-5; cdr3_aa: ASTRSRTSIETQY
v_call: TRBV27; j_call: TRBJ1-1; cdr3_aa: ASSLNRVTEAF
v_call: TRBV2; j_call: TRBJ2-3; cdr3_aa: ASKRQGAGDTQY
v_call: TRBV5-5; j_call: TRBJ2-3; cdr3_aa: ASSLNIRGDTQY
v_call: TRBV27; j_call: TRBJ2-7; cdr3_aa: ASSLSGGGYFEQY
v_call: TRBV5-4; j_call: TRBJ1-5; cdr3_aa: ASSSYLHQPQH
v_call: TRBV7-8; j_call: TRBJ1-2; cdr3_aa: ASSPGPRTARYGYT
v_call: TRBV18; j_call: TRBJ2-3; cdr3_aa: ASSPPGSDTQY
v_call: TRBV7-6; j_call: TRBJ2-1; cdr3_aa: ASSANNEQF